This TCR beta chain emerged from a study of tumor-infiltrating lymphocytes in oesophageal squamous cell carcinoma. Via MiXCR, TCRdb re-called the PCR reads, giving one row per CDR3 protein. The table includes 20,000 to 25,000 distinct CDR3 sequences, under 45% detected once. This clonotype has just one count. V dropped 7 bases and J dropped 6; count of bases not matched to a gene: 4. This CDR3 is built from 12 residues. From germline, CDR1 is WSHSY and CDR2 SAAADI. The sample taken for sequencing was esophageal tumor tissue. This TCR was recovered from a male donor with esophageal squamous cell carcinoma. The V and J genes are TRBV10-2 and TRBJ1-2; 8 bases fit TRBD1. CDR3 DNA: TGCGCCAGCAATCAGGGGGCGGATGGCTACACCTTC. Translating it yields CASNQGADGYTF.